The clone carrying this T cell receptor beta chain was counted many times. Its specificity is unknown. This entry belongs to a study of CD8 T cells in ankylosing spondylitis. Per the germline V gene, CDR1 is DFQATT and CDR2 is SNEGSKA (reference sequence). V lost 0 bases and J 2 bases, leaving 10 bases between the germline ends. This CDR3 comprises 14 residues. General study findings and limits: CD8+ cells made up the disease-linked clones, which were relatively rare in peripheral blood. Blood of patients with ankylosing spondylitis appeared to be characterized by a TCR beta motif of eight highly homologous variants. Some motif variants had been reported before (in reactive arthritis synovial fluid and blood). As reported, disease-linked clones showed significant enrichment in matched ankylosing spondylitis synovial fluid.

Quantitative 5'-RACE with molecular barcodes produced the TCR beta libraries. TCRdb independently ran MiXCR on the 5' RACE reads; one entry per CDR3 protein. The sample includes about 510,000 distinct CDR3 sequences, less than 6% of them seen just once. The V and J genes are TRBV20-1 and TRBJ1-2, with D hard to call. This receptor was identified in a male donor with ankylosing spondylitis. Material for sequencing was blood, either unsorted or a sorted T cell fraction (not recorded which). Here the CDR3 DNA reads TGCAGTGCTAGAGATAGAGCCTTAAACTATGGCTACACCTTC. Translating it yields CSARDRALNYGYTF.